Shown below are 15 T cell receptor beta chains from a single sample sequenced in a study of T cell responses to AZD1222 COVID-19 vaccine. Profiled with immunoSEQ multiplex PCR; TCRdb holds only in-frame clones, not every one. The sample contains some 150,000 clones, roughly 84% of which appear only once. The source material was peripheral blood, sampled 28 days after the second AZD1222 dose. These TCRs come from an adult who received the AZD1222 COVID-19 vaccine.

The genes are TRBV5-4 and TRBJ2-5; 10 nucleotides line up with TRBD1. V lost 3 bases, J lost 4 bases, and 6 bases stayed unmatched. Germline V gives CDR1 SGHNT, CDR2 YYREEE (reference sequence). The CDR3 sequence is 15 residues long. Written as DNA, the CDR3 is TGTGCCAGCAGCTCCCGACAGGGGGCGGGAGAGACCCAGTACTTC. It codes for CASSSRQGAGETQYF.

J is TRBJ1-2 and V is TRBV5-5, with D unclear. Germline V gene sequence: CDR1 SGHKS, CDR2 YYEKEE (reference sequence). This CDR3 spans 16 amino acids. V gave up 6 bases and J gave up 1 base, with 19 bases separating them. CDR3 sequence reads: CASTYSLVADNYGYTF. The DNA for the CDR3 is TGTGCCAGCACTTACTCTTTGGTCGCGGATAACTATGGCTACACCTTC.

The chain recombines TRBV7-8 with TRBJ2-5; D gene unclear. The CDR3 has 14 residues. CDR1 and CDR2 (germline): SGHVS, FQNEAQ. V dropped 0 bases and J dropped 5 bases, with 10 bases sitting between them. This CDR3 is CASSLANLVETQYF. In DNA form, the CDR3 reads TGTGCCAGCAGCTTAGCTAACCTGGTGGAGACCCAGTACTTC.

The genes are TRBV19 and TRBJ1-2; 9 positions agree with TRBD1. The junction had 12 bases not matched to a gene; V was cut back by 8 bases and J by 2 bases. Per germline, CDR1 LNHDA and CDR2 SQIVND (reference sequence). The CDR3 is 16 residues long. Here the CDR3 reads CASGTGGSYPNYGYTF. For the CDR3, the DNA is TGTGCCAGTGGAACAGGGGGCTCATACCCCAACTATGGCTACACCTTC.

The chain couples TRBV29-1 to TRBJ2-5; tentatively, D is TRBD1 or TRBD2 (5 bases each). CDR3 size: 11 residues. Trimming left V 8 bases short and J 3 bases short, with 10 bases between. CDR1 and CDR2 from the germline V gene are SQVTM and ANQGSEA. The DNA for the CDR3 is TGCAGCTCGGGGACGGAAGAGACCCAGTACTTC. It specifies CSSGTEETQYF.

In this sample, this clone turned up once. The chain employs TRBV29-1 and TRBJ1-2, with D perhaps matching TRBD1 (6 bases). V dropped 6 bases and J dropped 1 base, with 9 bases sitting between them. There are 12 residues in the CDR3. CDR1 and CDR2 from the germline V gene are SQVTM and ANQGSEA. CDR3 DNA sequence: TGCAGCGTGGGACATTTTAACTATGGCTACACCTTC. It yields the protein CSVGHFNYGYTF.

The rearrangement uses TRBV7-9 and TRBJ2-1, with D perhaps TRBD2 (6 bases). The germline V gene has CDR1 SEHNR and CDR2 FQNEAQ (reference sequence). Trimming left V 8 bases short and J 5 bases short, with 16 bases between. This CDR3 contains 14 residues. The CDR3 reads CASRRRDSHNEQFF. The CDR3 DNA reads as TGTGCCAGCCGTCGGAGGGACTCTCACAATGAGCAGTTCTTC.

The CDR3, as DNA: TGTGCCAGCAGCTCACCAGAATCTGGAAACACCATATATTTT. It translates to CASSSPESGNTIYF. This chain connects TRBV7-2 to TRBJ1-3; D is uncertain. Germline V gene data show CDR1 as SGHTA and CDR2 as FQGNSA. The CDR3 is 14 residues long. The V end was cut by 4 bases, the J end by 1 base, with 8 bases between.

The chain joins TRBV4-2 to TRBJ1-6; D is ambiguous. Trimming removed 1 base at V and 7 bases at J, with 8 bases between. The CDR3 runs to 14 residues. Germline CDR1 LGHNA, CDR2 YNFKEQ. The CDR3 DNA reads as TGTGCCAGCAGCCAAGTGATTTGGAATTCACCCCTCCACTTT. This gives the protein CASSQVIWNSPLHF.

This clone has just a few counts. CDR3 coding DNA: TGTGCCAGCAGTCGAAGCAATCAGCCCCAGCATTTT. It yields the protein CASSRSNQPQHF. The genes are TRBV3-1 (or the pseudogene TRBV3-2) and TRBJ1-5; D is unresolved. Per germline, CDR1 LGHDT and CDR2 YNNKEL (reference sequence). This CDR3 spans 12 amino acids. V gave up 6 bases and J gave up 1 base, with 4 bases separating them.

Worth noting for this clone: A read error may explain this, as a much larger clone is one base away. The chain joins TRBV3-1 (or the pseudogene TRBV3-2) to TRBJ2-7; D not resolved. Per the germline V gene, CDR1 is LGHDT and CDR2 is YNNKEL (reference sequence). V gave up 3 bases and J gave up 0 bases, with 3 bases separating them. This CDR3 spans 12 amino acids. The CDR3 DNA sequence: TGTGCCAGCAGCCAGAGCTCCTACGAGCAGTACTTC. This codes for CASSQSSYEQYF.

The chain joins TRBV28 to TRBJ1-6, with D uncertain. Deletions cut 5 bases from V and 0 bases from J, with 14 bases between. This CDR3 spans 17 amino acids. Germline CDR1 is MDHEN and CDR2 is SYDVKM. For the CDR3, the DNA is TGTGCCAGCAGTCGACTGCACATCCGCTCCTATAATTCACCCCTCCACTTT. Translating gives CASSRLHIRSYNSPLHF.

J is TRBJ1-4 and V is TRBV28, with 7 bases lining up with TRBD1. Germline V gives CDR1 MDHEN, CDR2 SYDVKM. Unmatched junction bases numbered 14, after V lost 10 bases and J lost 6 bases. CDR3 length: 15 amino acids. The CDR3 DNA reads as TGTGCCACCGACGGCTTCGGGACAGCTCATGAAAAACTGTTTTTT. This sequence encodes CATDGFGTAHEKLFF.

V is TRBV25-1 and J is TRBJ2-3; 11 nucleotides agree with TRBD2. Germline V lookup: CDR1 MGHDK, CDR2 SYGVNS. This CDR3 spans 15 amino acids. With V trimmed by 6 bases and J by 6 bases, 8 bases remained unmatched. The CDR3 region has the DNA TGTGCCAGCAGGGAGTCTAGCGGGAGGATGGATACGCAGTATTTT. This translates into CASRESSGRMDTQYF.

The chain links TRBV9 to TRBJ2-7, with TRBD1 matching 8 bases. This CDR3 spans 12 amino acids. Germline loops: CDR1 SGDLS, CDR2 YYNGEE. Losses at the gene ends were 3 bases for V and 6 bases for J; bases not matched to a gene: 2. CDR3 region: CASSGTGGEQYF. CDR3 nucleotide sequence: TGTGCCAGCAGCGGAACAGGGGGCGAGCAGTACTTC.